Following are 25 T cell receptor beta chains from one sample sequenced in a study of blood T cell repertoires in COVID-19. Assay: immunoSEQ multiplex PCR; the TCRdb copy retains only in-frame clones and omits some. The table lists fewer than 350,000 clones, about nine tenths of them singletons. Sequenced input: peripheral blood. These receptors were obtained from a woman aged 25 to 39 with COVID-19, enrolled during active disease.

The chain recombines TRBV7-9 with TRBJ2-3; D may be TRBD2 (6 bases). CDR1 and CDR2 (germline): SEHNR, FQNEAQ (reference sequence). Deletions cut 5 bases from V and 6 bases from J, with 21 bases between. This CDR3 has 16 amino acids. The CDR3 nucleotides are TGTGCCAGCAGCCACGGGGGACCGCAGGGAAGTGATACGCAGTATTTT. This translates into CASSHGGPQGSDTQYF. The whole variable domain, remainder taken from reference TRBV7-9 and TRBJ2-3, is DTGVSQNPRHKITKRGQNVTFRCDPISEHNRLYWYRQTLGQGPEFLTYFQNEAQLEKSRLLSDRFSAERPKGSFSTLEIQRTEQGDSAMYLCASSHGGPQGSDTQYFGPGTRLTVL.

The chain employs TRBV18 and TRBJ1-6, with TRBD1 matching over 9 bases. The CDR3 consists of 15 residues. CDR1 KGHSH and CDR2 LQKENI come from the germline V gene. Trimming cost V 4 bases and J 10 bases; bases outside gene matches: 8. The CDR3 region has the DNA TGTGCCAGCTCACGGACAGGGGACTCGATGTCACCCCTCCACTTT. Protein: CASSRTGDSMSPLHF. The variable domain in full, completed from reference TRBV18 and TRBJ1-6, reads NAGVMQNPRHLVRRRGQEARLRCSPMKGHSHVYWYRQLPEEGLKFMVYLQKENIIDESGMPKERFSAEFPKEGPSILRIQQVVRGDSAAYFCASSRTGDSMSPLHFGNGTRLTVT.

The chain links TRBV28 to TRBJ1-5, with 8 bases fitting TRBD1. The J segment lost 6 bases and the V segment lost 3 bases, leaving 7 bases of the junction unmatched. CDR3 length equals 15 residues. Germline V gene data show CDR1 as MDHEN and CDR2 as SYDVKM. For the CDR3, the DNA is TGTGCCAGCAGTTTTTTGCGGACAGGGACTCAGCCCCAGCATTTT. It yields the protein CASSFLRTGTQPQHF.

The chain links TRBV7-9 to TRBJ2-5; D is ambiguous. CDR1 and CDR2 (germline): SEHNR, FQNEAQ (reference sequence). The V end lost 0 bases, the J end lost 5 bases, and 7 bases lay between the germline ends. The CDR3 is 13 amino acids. CDR3 sequence: CASSLASLETQYF. CDR3 in DNA: TGTGCCAGCAGCTTAGCGTCATTGGAGACCCAGTACTTC.

This clone was observed a single time. The CDR3 coding sequence is TGTGCCAGCAGCTCTATCAGCGGGAGGGTTTACCAAGAGACCCAGTACTTC. This sequence encodes CASSSISGRVYQETQYF. The V gene is TRBV7-9, the J gene TRBJ2-5, with TRBD2 matching over 10 bases. The germline V gene has CDR1 SEHNR and CDR2 FQNEAQ (reference sequence). This CDR3 spans 17 amino acids. V shed 4 bases, J shed 0 bases, and the junction held 8 bases outside the gene matches.

CDR3 DNA: TGTGCCAGCAGTTTTTGGACAGGGACCTACGAGCAGTACTTC. Its translation is CASSFWTGTYEQYF. The chain links TRBV28 to TRBJ2-7; 8 bases are a match to TRBD1. This CDR3 region has 14 residues. Looked up from germline, CDR1 is MDHEN and CDR2 is SYDVKM. The J segment lost 2 bases and the V segment lost 3 bases, leaving 3 bases of the junction unmatched.

V gene TRBV29-1 combines with J gene TRBJ2-7, with 7 bases that match TRBD1. Germline V gene sequence: CDR1 SQVTM, CDR2 ANQGSEA. CDR3 length: 15 amino acids. The junction had 12 bases not matched to a gene; V was cut back by 7 bases and J by 0 bases. The CDR3 sequence: CSALVSGGVSYEQYF. CDR3 sequence (DNA): TGCAGCGCACTGGTCTCAGGGGGTGTCTCCTACGAGCAGTACTTC.

This clone was counted a few times. The genes are TRBV28 and TRBJ1-5, with a tentative D call TRBD1 (5 bases). The CDR3 runs to 13 residues. V was cut by 2 bases and J by 7 bases, with 9 bases left in between. Germline loops: CDR1 MDHEN, CDR2 SYDVKM. Here the CDR3 DNA reads TGTGCCAGCAGTTTACCAGGGATCCAGCCCCAGCATTTT. Protein product: CASSLPGIQPQHF.

The CDR3 loop reads CAWSVLAGGNEQFF. CDR3 DNA: TGTGCCTGGAGTGTGCTAGCGGGAGGGAATGAGCAGTTCTTC. V and J are TRBV30 and TRBJ2-1; TRBD2 agrees at 12 bases. Germline CDR1 reads GTSNPN; CDR2 reads SVGIG (reference sequence). After removal of 0 bases from V and 7 bases from J, the junction contained 1 base not matched to a gene. This CDR3 has 14 amino acids.

The chain combines TRBV11-2 with TRBJ2-3, with 8 bases lining up with TRBD2. Germline-derived CDR1 and CDR2 are SGHAT and FQNNGV. Losses at the gene ends were 5 bases for V and 7 bases for J; bases not matched to a gene: 14. There are 16 residues in the CDR3. In DNA, the CDR3 is TGTGCCAGCAGCCCTAGTCTGAGCGGGAGAGGGTATACGCAGTATTTT. This gives the protein CASSPSLSGRGYTQYF.

The rearrangement links TRBV9 to TRBJ2-3, with a tentative D call TRBD2 (6 bases). Germline loops: CDR1 SGDLS, CDR2 YYNGEE. The CDR3 length is 15 residues. Trimming removed 0 bases from V and 2 bases from J, with 10 bases in between. Here the CDR3 reads CASSVGGGITDTQYF. The DNA of the CDR3 is TGTGCCAGCAGCGTAGGCGGCGGGATCACAGATACGCAGTATTTT.

The chain links TRBV5-3 to TRBJ1-2, with 9 bases lining up with TRBD1. TRBV5-3 counts as an open reading frame of uncertain function. With V trimmed by 4 bases and J by 4 bases, 8 bases remained unmatched. The CDR3 spans 15 residues. This chain's CDR3 is CARSRTGTGCYGYTF. The DNA for the CDR3 is TGTGCCAGAAGCCGGACCGGGACAGGGTGCTATGGCTACACCTTC.

The count of this clone is one. The chain employs TRBV30 and TRBJ2-7, with D maybe TRBD1 (8 bases). The CDR3 consists of 16 residues. Trimming pared 0 bases from V and 5 bases from J, leaving 20 bases between. Germline CDR1 reads GTSNPN; CDR2 reads SVGIG (reference sequence). CDR3 DNA sequence: TGTGCCTGGAGTGTACGGACAGGGTGGGAGGGTGACGAGCAGTACTTC. Its translation: CAWSVRTGWEGDEQYF. Together with reference TRBV30 and TRBJ2-7, the CDR3 gives the full variable domain: SQTIHQWPATLVQPVGSPLSLECTVEGTSNPNLYWYRQAAGRGLQLLFYSVGIGQISSEVPQNLSASRPQDRQFILSSKKLLLSDSGFYLCAWSVRTGWEGDEQYFGPGTRLTVT.

This chain links TRBV3-1 (or the pseudogene TRBV3-2) with TRBJ1-1; possibly TRBD1 for D (6 bases). Germline CDR1 is LGHDT and CDR2 is YNNKEL (reference sequence). This CDR3 comprises 12 residues. The germline V and J ends were trimmed by 5 bases and 5 bases, with 9 bases remaining between them. The CDR3 here is CASSSGVTEAFF. Here the CDR3 DNA reads TGTGCCAGCAGCTCAGGGGTAACTGAAGCTTTCTTT.

The chain joins TRBV7-2 to TRBJ2-2; D unclear. This CDR3 comprises 13 residues. Trimming stripped 5 bases from V and 1 base from J, with 5 bases between. The germline V gene has CDR1 SGHTA and CDR2 FQGNSA. The CDR3 sequence is CASSILNTGELFF. The DNA for the CDR3 is TGTGCCAGCAGCATTCTGAACACCGGGGAGCTGTTTTTT. Combining the CDR3 with reference TRBV7-2 and TRBJ2-2 gives the whole variable domain GAGVSQSPSNKVTEKGKDVELRCDPISGHTALYWYRQSLGQGLEFLIYFQGNSAPDKSGLPSDRFSAERTGGSVSTLTIQRTQQEDSAVYLCASSILNTGELFFGEGSRLTVL.

V is TRBV19 and J is TRBJ2-1; TRBD2 aligns across 13 bases. Germline trimming cut 5 bases from V and 9 bases from J; bases unmatched to any gene: 10. CDR1 and CDR2 from the germline V gene are LNHDA and SQIVND (reference sequence). The CDR3 runs to 16 residues. The chain's CDR3 is CASSAHRTSGRGEQFF. CDR3 sequence (DNA): TGTGCCAGTAGTGCTCATCGGACTAGCGGGAGAGGTGAGCAGTTCTTC.

This chain joins TRBV24-1 and TRBJ2-2; 8 nucleotides line up with TRBD1. Germline CDR1 and CDR2: KGHDR and SFDVKD. CDR3 length: 17 residues. V was clipped by 4 bases and J by 4 bases; unmatched bases: 10. The CDR3 reads CATSEPFRGRITGELFF. The CDR3 DNA is TGTGCCACCAGTGAACCTTTCAGGGGGCGAATCACCGGGGAGCTGTTTTTT.

The chain employs TRBV5-1 and TRBJ1-5; TRBD1 matches 7 bases. CDR3 length: 15 amino acids. V was clipped by 3 bases and J by 3 bases; unmatched bases: 6. Germline CDR1 SGHRS, CDR2 YFSETQ. CDR3 nucleotides: TGCGCCAGCAGCTGGACGACAGGGTTCAATCAGCCCCAGCATTTT. This codes for CASSWTTGFNQPQHF.

V gene TRBV2 combines with J gene TRBJ1-6, with D unresolved. The CDR3 runs to 14 residues. V was clipped by 4 bases and J by 10 bases, with 14 bases between them. Germline V CDR1 and CDR2: SNHLY, FYNNEI. The CDR3 DNA is TGTGCCAGCAGTGGCAGTCTCTTCGCCTCACCCCTCCACTTT. This sequence encodes CASSGSLFASPLHF.

J is TRBJ2-5 and V is TRBV7-9; TRBD2 aligns across 8 bases. Germline trimming cut 5 bases from V and 1 base from J; bases unmatched to any gene: 3. CDR3 length equals 14 residues. In germline, CDR1 is SEHNR, CDR2 FQNEAQ (reference sequence). The CDR3 nucleotides are TGTGCCAGCAGCCCTGGACTAGCCCAAGAGACCCAGTACTTC. This sequence encodes CASSPGLAQETQYF.

The rearrangement uses TRBV7-9 and TRBJ2-5, with 13 positions matching TRBD2. Germline V gives CDR1 SEHNR, CDR2 FQNEAQ (reference sequence). The ends lost 2 bases at V and 2 bases at J; junction bases unmatched: 5. The CDR3 sequence is 17 residues long. The CDR3 DNA sequence: TGTGCCAGCAGCTTAAAGAGGGGACTAGCGGGACAAGAGACCCAGTACTTC. Its protein product is CASSLKRGLAGQETQYF. Variable domain in full (rest from reference TRBV7-9 and TRBJ2-5): DTGVSQNPRHKITKRGQNVTFRCDPISEHNRLYWYRQTLGQGPEFLTYFQNEAQLEKSRLLSDRFSAERPKGSFSTLEIQRTEQGDSAMYLCASSLKRGLAGQETQYFGPGTRLLVL.

This clone occurred once. The chain links TRBV4-3 to TRBJ1-2, with D maybe TRBD1 (5 bases). The V gene lost 4 bases and the J gene lost 4 bases, with 13 bases spanning the gap. The germline CDR1 and CDR2 sequences are LGHNA and YSLEER. This CDR3 spans 14 amino acids. The CDR3 loop reads CASSPLGRAYGYTF. The CDR3 nucleotides read TGCGCCAGCAGCCCCCTGGGCAGGGCCTATGGCTACACCTTC.

This clone was observed once. This chain uses TRBV9 with TRBJ2-2; 12 bases are shared with TRBD2. The CDR3 is 15 residues long. Per the germline V gene, CDR1 is SGDLS and CDR2 is YYNGEE. V was pared by 0 bases and J by 7 bases, with 1 base of the junction left unmatched. Written as DNA, the CDR3 is TGTGCCAGCAGCGTAGAGGGACTAGCGGGCGGGGAGCTGTTTTTT. The encoded protein is CASSVEGLAGGELFF.

The chain employs TRBV5-3 and TRBJ2-1, with 13 bases identical to TRBD2. TRBV5-3 is given ORF status, its function remaining uncertain. The CDR3 runs 19 residues. Trimming removed 4 bases from V and 0 bases from J; junction bases left unmatched: 10. The CDR3 here is CARSTRLAGGINSYNEQFF. CDR3 DNA: TGTGCCAGAAGCACCAGACTAGCGGGAGGCATAAACTCCTACAATGAGCAGTTCTTC.

This sequence joins TRBV9 and TRBJ2-7; 9 bases fit TRBD1. V dropped 4 bases and J dropped 2; count of bases not matched to a gene: 10. Germline V gene sequence: CDR1 SGDLS, CDR2 YYNGEE. This CDR3 spans 16 amino acids. The CDR3 sequence: CASSTPRDRETYEQYF. The CDR3, as DNA: TGTGCCAGCAGCACCCCCCGGGACAGGGAAACCTACGAGCAGTACTTC. Together with reference TRBV9 and TRBJ2-7, the CDR3 gives the full variable domain: DSGVTQTPKHLITATGQRVTLRCSPRSGDLSVYWYQQSLDQGLQFLIQYYNGEERAKGNILERFSAQQFPDLHSELNLSSLELGDSALYFCASSTPRDRETYEQYFGPGTRLTVT.